This TCR beta chain was recorded in a study of esophageal squamous cell carcinoma under preoperative chemotherapy. Study information: Both tumor-infiltrating lymphocytes and peripheral blood T cells had their TCR repertoires profiled.

TCRdb recomputed calls from the PCR reads with MiXCR, one row per CDR3 protein. The data hold around 6,600 distinct CDR3 sequences, with 25% to 40% observed a single time. Stated time point: before preoperative PTX-NDP chemotherapy. Germline-derived CDR1 and CDR2 are SGHVS and FQNEAQ. This CDR3 has 15 amino acids. Regarding the study as a whole: After chemotherapy, TCR diversity rose significantly in peripheral T cells but not in tumor-infiltrating lymphocytes. Paclitaxel-nedaplatin therapy caused immediate, substantial clonotype frequency changes.

This clonotype was counted at least ten times. Its antigen is undetermined. The clonotype comes from a human donor with esophageal squamous cell carcinoma. The donor label of this sample is uncertain. This material was obtained from a patient given preoperative chemotherapy. This sequence joins TRBV7-8 and TRBJ2-1; a weak D match, TRBD1 (5 bases). The DNA end is a closer match to TRBJ2-7, so the J assignment may be wrong. DNA for the CDR3: TGTGCCAGCAGCCCTCAGGGTCCGATCACCTACGAGCAGTACTTC. It yields the protein CASSPQGPITYEQYF.